This TCR beta chain was recovered during a study of cytomegalovirus exposure and HLA in healthy donors. Donors came from a validation cohort of 95 to 150 subjects, distinct from the first 666-subject cohort. Clones were read by immunoSEQ multiplex PCR, and TCRdb kept only the in-frame ones, dropping some. The sample has around 95,000 clones, 85% seen once; the top ten hold approximately 22%. Germline CDR1 LNHDA, CDR2 SQIVND (reference sequence). The length of the CDR3 is 15 residues. The V and J ends lost 3 bases and 0 bases, in that order; junction bases with no gene match: 2. The sample was PBMCs. The sequence came from a man in his late teens or twenties in good health and CMV-seropositive. V usage is TRBV19 and J usage is TRBJ2-4; 7 bases align to TRBD2. CDR3 nucleotide sequence: TGTGCCAGTAGTATTATAGCGGGAGCCAAAAACATTCAGTACTTC. Amino acid sequence: CASSIIAGAKNIQYF.